These T cell receptor beta chains were read from a single sample in a study of beta chain features in type 1 diabetes. The assay was immunoSEQ multiplex PCR, and TCRdb's table has in-frame clones only and misses some. The sample has over 55,000 clones, 52% seen once. The sequenced sample consisted of Tregs from blood. The receptors shown here come from a middle-aged woman with type 1 diabetes. Each CDR3 is given without its conserved first and last residue. Fields, in order: D gene, J gene, V gene, CDR3 protein. A D gene is named only where the DNA matches it firmly.

D gene: TRBD1
J gene: TRBJ1-1
V gene: TRBV7-9
CDR3 protein: ASSLRRQGENTEAF

D gene: TRBD1
J gene: TRBJ1-1
V gene: TRBV5-4
CDR3 protein: ASSSGTGFIVTEAF

D gene: .
J gene: TRBJ2-7
V gene: TRBV28
CDR3 protein: ASVPSDLRTYEQY

D gene: .
J gene: TRBJ1-1
V gene: TRBV27
CDR3 protein: ASYQRGVSEAF

D gene: TRBD2
J gene: TRBJ2-1
V gene: TRBV4-2
CDR3 protein: ASSSRTSGSHNEQF

D gene: .
J gene: TRBJ1-6
V gene: TRBV9
CDR3 protein: ASSPMGGDNSPLH

D gene: TRBD1
J gene: TRBJ1-2
V gene: TRBV5-6
CDR3 protein: ASRRTGINYGYT

D gene: .
J gene: TRBJ2-6
V gene: TRBV5-1
CDR3 protein: ASSYDSSGANVLT

D gene: TRBD1
J gene: TRBJ2-3
V gene: TRBV19
CDR3 protein: ASSIQGATTDTQY

D gene: TRBD2
J gene: TRBJ2-3
V gene: TRBV4-3
CDR3 protein: ASSRRLAGEDTQY

D gene: .
J gene: TRBJ1-3
V gene: TRBV7-2
CDR3 protein: ASSLVATADSGNTIY

D gene: .
J gene: TRBJ2-6
V gene: TRBV9
CDR3 protein: ASSVVPWEPGANVLT

D gene: TRBD1
J gene: TRBJ1-1
V gene: TRBV7-9
CDR3 protein: ASRLSPGQGDTEAF

D gene: .
J gene: TRBJ2-4
V gene: TRBV28
CDR3 protein: ASSFRVNIQY

D gene: .
J gene: TRBJ1-5
V gene: TRBV28
CDR3 protein: ASSLWGGYQPQH

D gene: TRBD1
J gene: TRBJ1-2
V gene: TRBV6-5
CDR3 protein: ASSPRWDSYGYT

D gene: .
J gene: TRBJ1-1
V gene: TRBV7-8
CDR3 protein: ASSLVDQGTEAF

D gene: TRBD1
J gene: .
V gene: TRBV28
CDR3 protein: ASSFPRGQSSYEQY

D gene: TRBD1
J gene: TRBJ1-1
V gene: TRBV7-2
CDR3 protein: ASSRGWTGRLGTEAF

D gene: TRBD1
J gene: TRBJ2-7
V gene: TRBV2
CDR3 protein: ASSDGDRAYEQY

D gene: TRBD2
J gene: TRBJ2-1
V gene: TRBV5-1
CDR3 protein: ASSGGGGLPNEQF

D gene: .
J gene: TRBJ2-7
V gene: TRBV4-2
CDR3 protein: ASSQDLTGMAYEQY

D gene: .
J gene: TRBJ2-7
V gene: TRBV7-2
CDR3 protein: ASSLLGPKTNEQY

D gene: TRBD1
J gene: TRBJ1-5
V gene: TRBV5-1
CDR3 protein: ASSPGTVTQPQH

D gene: TRBD2
J gene: TRBJ2-1
V gene: TRBV7-3
CDR3 protein: ASSLGTSGSEPYNEQF

D gene: .
J gene: TRBJ2-1
V gene: TRBV18
CDR3 protein: ASSPGRYEQF

D gene: TRBD1
J gene: TRBJ1-2
V gene: TRBV2
CDR3 protein: ASSVQGGYGYT

D gene: .
J gene: TRBJ2-3
V gene: TRBV9
CDR3 protein: ASSVGIGSFTDTQY

D gene: .
J gene: TRBJ2-4
V gene: TRBV11-3
CDR3 protein: ASSPGSAKNIQY

D gene: TRBD1
J gene: TRBJ1-6
V gene: TRBV5-1
CDR3 protein: ASSLDPGTVNSPLH

D gene: TRBD2
J gene: TRBJ2-7
V gene: TRBV7-2
CDR3 protein: ASSLAGAGGVGEQY

D gene: TRBD1
J gene: TRBJ1-3
V gene: TRBV6-6
CDR3 protein: ASSRGTGIRNTIY

D gene: TRBD1
J gene: TRBJ1-1
V gene: TRBV7-8
CDR3 protein: ASGQGGGTEAF

D gene: TRBD1
J gene: TRBJ1-2
V gene: TRBV10-3
CDR3 protein: AISERGTDYGYT

D gene: TRBD2
J gene: TRBJ2-3
V gene: TRBV7-9
CDR3 protein: ASSFGGGASDTQY

D gene: .
J gene: TRBJ1-1
V gene: TRBV7-2
CDR3 protein: ASSLQGWAEAF

D gene: TRBD1
J gene: TRBJ2-7
V gene: TRBV10-3
CDR3 protein: AISGQGLSYEQY

D gene: .
J gene: TRBJ1-3
V gene: TRBV9
CDR3 protein: ASSVNSGNTIY

D gene: TRBD1
J gene: TRBJ2-3
V gene: TRBV5-1
CDR3 protein: ASSSDRSSATDTQY

D gene: .
J gene: TRBJ1-2
V gene: TRBV28
CDR3 protein: ASSEQGEGSYGYT

D gene: TRBD1
J gene: TRBJ2-1
V gene: TRBV5-6
CDR3 protein: ASSLATGGVEQF

D gene: TRBD1
J gene: TRBJ1-1
V gene: TRBV28
CDR3 protein: ASRTGTDLSEAF

D gene: TRBD1
J gene: TRBJ1-4
V gene: TRBV18
CDR3 protein: ASSRGQDEKLF

D gene: .
J gene: TRBJ2-1
V gene: TRBV20-1
CDR3 protein: SAMRDNEQF

D gene: .
J gene: TRBJ1-4
V gene: TRBV28
CDR3 protein: ASSLLGTGGEKLF

D gene: TRBD1
J gene: TRBJ1-3
V gene: TRBV4-2
CDR3 protein: ASSQAGGSGNTIY

D gene: .
J gene: TRBJ2-3
V gene: TRBV7-3
CDR3 protein: ASSPDLVSTDTQY

D gene: .
J gene: TRBJ2-6
V gene: TRBV28
CDR3 protein: ASSFQLGANVLT

D gene: .
J gene: TRBJ1-3
V gene: TRBV10-2
CDR3 protein: ASSDSVGGGNTIY

D gene: TRBD1
J gene: TRBJ2-5
V gene: TRBV7-2
CDR3 protein: ASSMGQGARQY

D gene: .
J gene: TRBJ1-1
V gene: TRBV6-6
CDR3 protein: ASRLSTRADTEAF

D gene: .
J gene: TRBJ1-2
V gene: TRBV30
CDR3 protein: AWSSDSDYGYT

D gene: .
J gene: TRBJ1-5
V gene: TRBV10-3
CDR3 protein: AISEVGPNQPQH